This is a list of T cell receptor beta chains from one sample in a study of blood T cell repertoires in COVID-19. Some clones are missing from TCRdb's copy, which holds only in-frame ones; the method was immunoSEQ multiplex PCR. Among under 200,000 clones listed, around nine tenths were seen once. The sample taken for sequencing was PBMCs or T cells enriched from blood (not recorded which). The receptors originated from a woman younger than 35 who had recovered from COVID-19. The conserved cysteine and the conserved F or W are not part of the CDR3 here. The order of the fields is J gene, clone size, D gene, V gene, CDR3 protein. D genes are given only for firm matches. Clone size is not always given. Where it is, it says once, few, many or a class for expanded clones.

>TRBJ2-1|-|TRBD1|TRBV4-3
ASSQAGGQGGNEQF
>TRBJ2-3|-|TRBD2|TRBV19
ASYGGASGDTQY
>TRBJ1-2|-|-|TRBV4-1
ASSQDSGYYGYT
>TRBJ1-6|-|TRBD1|TRBV7-9
ASSGTGGNSPLH
>TRBJ2-1|-|-|TRBV10-3
AISEARNEQF
>TRBJ2-7|-|-|TRBV29-1
SVAAGTALNEQY
>TRBJ1-6|few|-|TRBV6-1
ASSDTGGNSPLH
>TRBJ1-4|-|-|TRBV4-1
ASSQGMRATNEKLF
>TRBJ1-5|once|TRBD1|TRBV6-4
ATGQYNQPQH
>TRBJ2-7|-|TRBD2|TRBV5-1
ASSFGLAGGLEVGEEQY
>TRBJ1-5|once|TRBD1|TRBV27
ASRDRGNQPQH
>TRBJ2-1|-|TRBD2|TRBV9
ASKRLLAGDEQF
>TRBJ1-1|-|-|TRBV19
ASTRTDLGPEAF
>TRBJ1-6|-|TRBD1|TRBV2
ASRLDRGVWSPLH
>TRBJ1-1|-|TRBD1|TRBV28
ASSLPQGEGTEAF
>TRBJ2-3|once|TRBD2|TRBV4-2
ASSQAAGAFNTQY
>TRBJ1-5|-|-|TRBV3-1/TRBV3-2
ASSQGLQPQH
>TRBJ1-4|-|-|TRBV29-1
SVVLGRSTNEKLF
>TRBJ2-1|-|TRBD1|TRBV5-1
ASSPPGTGRDNEQF
>TRBJ2-1|-|-|TRBV10-3
ASGGGGGSYNEQF
>TRBJ1-4|-|-|TRBV3-1/TRBV3-2
ASSRRQEPTNEKLF
>TRBJ1-3|-|-|TRBV19
ASSLLPGWSGNTIY
>TRBJ2-1|-|-|TRBV29-1
SVEGGIQVRGPLDEYEQF
>TRBJ1-2|-|TRBD1|TRBV9
ASRPGQGVGGYGYT
>TRBJ1-1|-|TRBD1|TRBV11-2
ASSFRAGGRAEAF
>TRBJ2-3|-|-|TRBV2
ASSARAGRTDTQY
>TRBJ2-3|-|-|TRBV9
ASSVGASGTDTQY
>TRBJ1-5|-|-|TRBV5-3
ARSLEAGRQPQH
>TRBJ2-3|-|TRBD2|TRBV27
ASSLLAGDGTDTQY
>TRBJ1-1|-|TRBD1|TRBV4-1
ASSPPTGGPPNTEAF
>TRBJ2-3|-|-|TRBV4-3
ASSLERGTDTQY
>TRBJ1-2|-|TRBD1|TRBV11-2
ASSAIQGKSYGYT
>TRBJ1-1|-|-|TRBV6-5
ATYPTALITEAF
>TRBJ1-2|-|-|TRBV6-5
ASRPPLRGGYT
>TRBJ2-5|-|-|TRBV9
ASSPLGLQETQY
>TRBJ2-1|once|TRBD2|TRBV5-1
ASSSEILAGAYNEQF
>TRBJ2-1|once|-|TRBV13
ASSLGLTRYNEQF
>TRBJ1-1|-|-|TRBV7-9
ASSFGGENTEAF
>TRBJ1-1|-|TRBD1|TRBV19
ASKSWDRDYTEAF
>TRBJ1-2|-|-|TRBV7-9
ASSFIQGELNGYT
>TRBJ1-2|-|-|TRBV5-6
ASSIDTYGYT
>TRBJ2-3|-|TRBD2|TRBV30
AWREPIAGGSTDTQY
>TRBJ2-2|once|TRBD1|TRBV5-5
ASSWGLGQGANGELF
>TRBJ1-1|-|TRBD1|TRBV7-8
ASSFRTGGTVNTEAF
>TRBJ1-3|-|TRBD1|TRBV28
ASSQGQGNGDTIY
>TRBJ2-7|-|TRBD2|TRBV3-1/TRBV3-2
ATTGTSGRGEQY
>TRBJ2-1|-|-|TRBV2
AARGSDNEQF
>TRBJ1-5|-|TRBD1|TRBV2
ASSGTANSNQPQH
>TRBJ2-1|few|TRBD2|TRBV6-4
ASSELAGRHYNEQF